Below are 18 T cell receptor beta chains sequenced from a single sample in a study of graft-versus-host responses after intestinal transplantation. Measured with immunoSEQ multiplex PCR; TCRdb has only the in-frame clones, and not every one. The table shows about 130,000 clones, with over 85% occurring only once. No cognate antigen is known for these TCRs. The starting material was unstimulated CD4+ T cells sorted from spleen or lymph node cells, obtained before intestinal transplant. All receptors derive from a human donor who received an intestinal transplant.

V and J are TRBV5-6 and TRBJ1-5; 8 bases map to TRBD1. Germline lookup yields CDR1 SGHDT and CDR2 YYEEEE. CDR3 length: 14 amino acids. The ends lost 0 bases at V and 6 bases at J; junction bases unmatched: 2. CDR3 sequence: CASSLGQGTQPQHF. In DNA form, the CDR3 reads TGTGCCAGCAGCTTGGGACAGGGGACTCAGCCCCAGCATTTT. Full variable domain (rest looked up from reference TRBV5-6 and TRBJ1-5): DAGVTQSPTHLIKTRGQQVTLRCSPKSGHDTVSWYQQALGQGPQFIFQYYEEEERQRGNFPDRFSGHQFPNYSSELNVNALLLGDSALYLCASSLGQGTQPQHFGDGTRLSIL.

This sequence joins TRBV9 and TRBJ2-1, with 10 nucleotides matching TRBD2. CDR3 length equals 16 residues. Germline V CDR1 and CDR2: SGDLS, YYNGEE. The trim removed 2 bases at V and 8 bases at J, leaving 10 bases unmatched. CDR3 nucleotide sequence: TGTGCCAGCAGCGTCTCTAGCGGGGGATACCTTGATGAGCAGTTCTTC. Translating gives CASSVSSGGYLDEQFF.

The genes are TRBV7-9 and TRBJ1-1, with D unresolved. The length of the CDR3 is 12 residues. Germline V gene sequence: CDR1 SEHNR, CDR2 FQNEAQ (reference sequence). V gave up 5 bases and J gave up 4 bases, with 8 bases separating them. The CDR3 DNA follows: TGTGCCAGCAGCCGCGTCGGCACTGAAGCTTTCTTT. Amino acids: CASSRVGTEAFF.

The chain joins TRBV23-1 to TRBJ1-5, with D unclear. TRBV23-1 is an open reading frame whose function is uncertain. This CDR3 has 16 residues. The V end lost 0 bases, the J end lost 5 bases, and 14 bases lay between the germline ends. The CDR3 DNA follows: TGCGCCAGCAGTCAATCGGTCACCCGAACCCATCAGCCCCAGCATTTT. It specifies CASSQSVTRTHQPQHF.

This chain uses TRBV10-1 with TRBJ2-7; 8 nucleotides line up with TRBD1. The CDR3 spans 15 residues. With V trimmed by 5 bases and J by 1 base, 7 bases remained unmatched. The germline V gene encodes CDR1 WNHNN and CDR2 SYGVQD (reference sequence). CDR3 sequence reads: CASSRTGQGSYEQYF. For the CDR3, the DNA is TGCGCCAGCAGTAGAACTGGACAGGGATCCTACGAGCAGTACTTC.

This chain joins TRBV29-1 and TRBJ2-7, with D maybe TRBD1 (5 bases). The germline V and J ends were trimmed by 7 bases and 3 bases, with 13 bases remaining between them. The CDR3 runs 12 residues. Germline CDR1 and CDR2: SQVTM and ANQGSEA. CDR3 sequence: CSARDRYYEQYF. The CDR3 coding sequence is TGCAGCGCTCGTGACAGATACTACGAGCAGTACTTC.

The CDR3 region is CASSEGGVGEQYF. CDR3 sequence (DNA): TGTGCCAGCAGTGAAGGGGGCGTGGGGGAGCAGTACTTC. The rearrangement uses TRBV6-5 and TRBJ2-7, with 7 bases fitting TRBD1. V shed 5 bases, J shed 7 bases, and the junction held 8 bases outside the gene matches. Germline V gene sequence: CDR1 MNHEY, CDR2 SVGAGI. This CDR3 has 13 residues.

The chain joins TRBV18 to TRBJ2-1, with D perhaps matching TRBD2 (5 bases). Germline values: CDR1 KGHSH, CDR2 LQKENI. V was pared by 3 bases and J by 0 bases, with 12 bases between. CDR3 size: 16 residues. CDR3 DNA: TGTGCCAGCTCACCCCCCTCTAGCTCCTCCTACAATGAGCAGTTCTTC. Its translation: CASSPPSSSSYNEQFF.

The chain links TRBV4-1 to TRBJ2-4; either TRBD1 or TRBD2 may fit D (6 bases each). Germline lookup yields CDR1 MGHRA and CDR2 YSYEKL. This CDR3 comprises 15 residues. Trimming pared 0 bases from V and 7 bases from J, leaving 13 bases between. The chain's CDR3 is CASSQDQRGENIQYF. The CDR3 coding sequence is TGCGCCAGCAGCCAAGATCAGAGGGGGGAGAACATTCAGTACTTC.

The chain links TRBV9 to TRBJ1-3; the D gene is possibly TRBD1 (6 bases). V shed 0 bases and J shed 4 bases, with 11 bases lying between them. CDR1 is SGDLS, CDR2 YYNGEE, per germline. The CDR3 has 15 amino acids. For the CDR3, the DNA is TGTGCCAGCAGCGTAGACTCGGGACAAGGAAACACCATATATTTT. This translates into CASSVDSGQGNTIYF.

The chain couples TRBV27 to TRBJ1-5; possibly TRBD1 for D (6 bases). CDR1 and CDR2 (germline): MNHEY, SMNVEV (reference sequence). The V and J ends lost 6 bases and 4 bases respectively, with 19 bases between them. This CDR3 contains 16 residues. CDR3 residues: CASSHRGGAKNQPQHF. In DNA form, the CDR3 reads TGTGCCAGCAGCCATCGTGGGGGGGCCAAGAATCAGCCCCAGCATTTT.

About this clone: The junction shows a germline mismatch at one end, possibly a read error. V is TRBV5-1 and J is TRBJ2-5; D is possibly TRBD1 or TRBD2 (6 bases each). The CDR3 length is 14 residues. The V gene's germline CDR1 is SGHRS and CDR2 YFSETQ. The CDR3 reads CASGFWGAVETQYF. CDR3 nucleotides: TGCGCCAGCGGCTTCTGGGGGGCTGTAGAGACCCAGTACTTC.

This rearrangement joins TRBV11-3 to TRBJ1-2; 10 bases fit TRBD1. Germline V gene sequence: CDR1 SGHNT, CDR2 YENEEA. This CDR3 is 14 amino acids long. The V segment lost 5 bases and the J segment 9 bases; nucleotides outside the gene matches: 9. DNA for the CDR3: TGTGCCAGCAGCCTCACAGGGGGACAGGGGAGCTACACCTTC. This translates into CASSLTGGQGSYTF.

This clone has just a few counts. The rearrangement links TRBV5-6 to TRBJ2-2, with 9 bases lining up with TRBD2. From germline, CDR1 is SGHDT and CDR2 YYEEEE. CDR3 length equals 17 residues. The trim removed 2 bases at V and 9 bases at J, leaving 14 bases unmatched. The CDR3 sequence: CASSLNSGGPSAWELFF. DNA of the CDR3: TGTGCCAGCAGCTTAAATAGCGGGGGACCCTCGGCCTGGGAGCTGTTTTTT.

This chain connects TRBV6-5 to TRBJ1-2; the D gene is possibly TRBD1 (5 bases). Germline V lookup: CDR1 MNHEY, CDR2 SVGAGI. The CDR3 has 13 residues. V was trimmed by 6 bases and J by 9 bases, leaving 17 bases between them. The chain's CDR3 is CASREGPQGSYTF. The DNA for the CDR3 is TGTGCCAGCAGGGAGGGGCCCCAAGGTAGCTACACCTTC.

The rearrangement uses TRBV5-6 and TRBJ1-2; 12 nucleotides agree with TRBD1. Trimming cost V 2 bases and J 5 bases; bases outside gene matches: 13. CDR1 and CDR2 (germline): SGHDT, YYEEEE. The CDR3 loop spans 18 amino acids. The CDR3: CASSLLGDRGLRRYGYTF. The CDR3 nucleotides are TGTGCCAGCAGCTTACTCGGGGACAGGGGGCTTCGTCGGTATGGCTACACCTTC.

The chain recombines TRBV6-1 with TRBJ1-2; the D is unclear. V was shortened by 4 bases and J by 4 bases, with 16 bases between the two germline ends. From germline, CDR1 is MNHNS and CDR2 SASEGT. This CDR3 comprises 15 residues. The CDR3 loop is CASSGFYDTFYGYTF. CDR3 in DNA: TGTGCCAGCAGTGGATTTTATGACACTTTCTATGGCTACACCTTC.

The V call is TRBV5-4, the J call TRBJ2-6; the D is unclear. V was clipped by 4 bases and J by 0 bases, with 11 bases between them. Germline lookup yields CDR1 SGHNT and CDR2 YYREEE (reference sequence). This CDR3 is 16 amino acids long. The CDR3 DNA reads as TGTGCCAGCAGCCCCGCACTCTACTCTGGGGCCAACGTCCTGACTTTC. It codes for CASSPALYSGANVLTF. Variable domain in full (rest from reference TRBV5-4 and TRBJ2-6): ETGVTQSPTHLIKTRGQQVTLRCSSQSGHNTVSWYQQALGQGPQFIFQYYREEENGRGNFPPRFSGLQFPNYSSELNVNALELDDSALYLCASSPALYSGANVLTFGAGSRLTVL.